This is a list of T cell receptor beta chains from one sample in a study of cytomegalovirus exposure and HLA in healthy donors. Clones were sequenced by immunoSEQ multiplex PCR, and TCRdb holds only the in-frame ones, with some missing. The table shows fewer than 150,000 clones, with 88% occurring only once. The sample consisted of PBMCs. These TCRs come from a man between 18 and 29 years old in good health and CMV-seronegative. Both conserved end residues are part of each CDR3. A D gene is named only where the DNA matches it firmly. Part of the rows lack a size; the others show once, few, many or a class for expanded clones.

NA TRBD1 TRBJ1-4 TRBV7-2 CASSSPGQGIAANEKLFF TGTGCCAGCAGCTCACCGGGACAGGGAATCGCGGCTAATGAAAAACTGTTTTTT
few NA TRBJ1-3 TRBV7-2 CASSLQISGNTIYF TGTGCCAGCAGCTTACAAATCTCTGGAAACACCATATATTTT
NA NA TRBJ1-1 TRBV27 CASKDYNTEAFF TGTGCCAGCAAAGACTACAACACTGAAGCTTTCTTT
NA TRBD2 TRBJ2-4 TRBV27 CASSLDGGYRPENIQYF TGTGCCAGCAGTTTGGACGGGGGGTACCGACCGGAAAACATTCAGTACTTC
few NA TRBJ2-7 TRBV7-9 CASSWGTLEQYF TGTGCCAGCAGCTGGGGCACCCTGGAGCAGTACTTC
NA TRBD1 TRBJ1-1 TRBV6-4 CASSRGRENTEAFF TGTGCCAGCAGCAGGGGGCGCGAGAACACTGAAGCTTTCTTT
NA TRBD1 TRBJ2-3 TRBV30 CAWSPGGASTDTQYF TGTGCCTGGAGTCCAGGGGGCGCGAGCACAGATACGCAGTATTTT
NA TRBD1 TRBJ2-7 TRBV6-5 CASSRLGQDYEQYF TGTGCCAGCAGTCGCCTCGGACAGGACTACGAGCAGTACTTC
few TRBD1 TRBJ1-5 TRBV19 CASSNRDSLQPQHF TGTGCCAGTAGTAACCGGGACAGTCTTCAGCCCCAGCATTTT
NA TRBD1 TRBJ1-1 TRBV10-3 CAISDLSGTGGTEAFF TGTGCCATCAGTGATTTGTCCGGGACAGGGGGCACTGAAGCTTTCTTT
NA NA TRBJ2-3 TRBV27 CASSLLNGGVESTDTQYF TGTGCCAGCAGTTTACTTAATGGAGGGGTTGAAAGCACAGATACGCAGTATTTT
NA NA TRBJ2-7 TRBV29-1 CSVEGTNTYEQYF TGCAGCGTTGAAGGGACTAACACCTACGAGCAGTACTTC
NA TRBD2 TRBJ2-1 TRBV25-1 CASSEGLAGVNEQFF TGTGCCAGCAGTGAGGGACTAGCGGGGGTAAATGAGCAGTTCTTC
NA TRBD2 TRBJ2-7 TRBV19 CASSPSGGHSYEQYF TGTGCCAGTAGTCCTAGCGGGGGGCACTCCTACGAGCAGTACTTC
many TRBD2 TRBJ2-7 TRBV11-2 CASTVAGGNYEQYF TGTGCCAGCACCGTAGCGGGAGGGAACTACGAGCAGTACTTC
NA NA TRBJ2-7 TRBV14 CASSRRGALSYEQYF TGTGCCAGCAGCCGCCGTGGGGCCCTCTCCTACGAGCAGTACTTC
once NA TRBJ1-1 TRBV4-1 CASSHDEGVAFF TGCGCCAGCAGCCATGACGAGGGAGTCGCTTTCTTT
NA NA TRBJ1-1 TRBV5-1 CASSLAKGWAFF TGCGCCAGCAGCTTGGCAAAGGGGTGGGCTTTCTTT
few TRBD1 TRBJ1-5 TRBV2 CASRDRENQPQHF TGTGCCAGCAGGGACAGGGAAAATCAGCCCCAGCATTTT
NA NA TRBJ2-7 TRBV27 CASSLSFVGAEQYF TGTGCCAGCAGTTTATCGTTCGTAGGGGCCGAGCAGTACTTC
NA NA TRBJ2-7 TRBV5-4 CASSPGGGGAYEQYF TGTGCCAGCAGCCCGGGGGGCGGGGGCGCCTACGAGCAGTACTTC
NA NA TRBJ2-2 TRBV4-2 CASSRGLEGTGELFF TGTGCCAGCAGTCGCGGTCTGGAGGGAACCGGGGAGCTGTTTTTT
NA TRBD1 TRBJ2-7 TRBV11-3 CASSRVTGGHHEQYF TGTGCCAGCAGCCGAGTGACAGGGGGCCACCACGAGCAGTACTTC
once NA TRBJ1-3 TRBV11-3 CASSLGGGNTIYF TGTGCCAGCAGCCTTGGAGGGGGAAACACCATATATTTT
NA TRBD1 TRBJ2-1 TRBV4-3 CASSPTGSEQFF TGCGCCAGCAGCCCGACAGGGAGTGAGCAGTTCTTC
NA NA TRBJ1-6 TRBV5-6 CASSLWSGQHSPLHF TGTGCCAGCAGCTTGTGGTCAGGACAACATTCACCCCTCCACTTT
NA TRBD2 TRBJ2-7 TRBV7-6 CASSGPGLAYEQYF TGTGCCAGCAGCGGGCCGGGACTAGCCTACGAGCAGTACTTC
NA TRBD1 TRBJ2-1 TRBV19 CASSLRDRGNEQFF TGTGCCAGTAGCCTCCGGGACAGGGGTAATGAGCAGTTCTTC
NA NA TRBJ1-2 TRBV2 CASSEQGLRGYTF TGTGCCAGCAGTGAACAGGGGCTTCGTGGCTACACCTTC
NA NA TRBJ1-1 TRBV7-9 CASSFPAWARMNTEAFF TGTGCCAGCAGCTTCCCCGCGTGGGCACGAATGAACACTGAAGCTTTCTTT
NA NA TRBJ1-2 TRBV19 CASSIGRNNYGYTF TGTGCCAGTAGTATAGGGCGGAATAACTATGGCTACACCTTC
NA NA TRBJ1-6 TRBV7-2 CASSAAGTQNSPLHF TGTGCCAGCAGCGCGGCGGGGACCCAAAATTCACCCCTCCACTTT
NA TRBD2 TRBJ2-1 TRBV27 CASSLNSPAGVGNEQFF TGTGCCAGCAGTTTAAATAGCCCAGCGGGAGTAGGCAATGAGCAGTTCTTC
NA TRBD1 TRBJ2-7 TRBV4-1 CASSQGSGQGFSYEQYF TGCGCCAGCAGCCAGGGCTCCGGACAGGGATTCTCCTACGAGCAGTACTTC
NA NA TRBJ2-7 TRBV6-6 CASSQTRTEQYF TGTGCCAGCAGTCAGACTAGGACAGAGCAGTACTTC
NA TRBD2 TRBJ2-1 TRBV7-8 CASSLSSGAGNEQFF TGTGCCAGCAGCTTATCTAGCGGGGCCGGTAATGAGCAGTTCTTC
NA TRBD1 TRBJ1-4 TRBV6-1 CASQDRVGNEKLFF TGTGCCAGCCAAGACAGGGTTGGGAATGAAAAACTGTTTTTT
NA NA TRBJ1-1 TRBV28 CASSSRQTTEAFF TGTGCCAGCAGTTCGCGACAGACGACTGAAGCTTTCTTT
NA TRBD2 TRBJ2-1 TRBV5-1 CASSSVYTSDINEQFF TGCGCCAGCAGCTCGGTATACACTAGCGATATCAATGAGCAGTTCTTC
NA TRBD2 TRBJ2-1 TRBV15 CATSRSGTSGYNEQFF TGTGCCACCAGCAGATCCGGGACTAGCGGATACAATGAGCAGTTCTTC